This TCR beta chain was captured by sequencing in a study of blood T cell repertoires in COVID-19. Whole-study context: Italy, Spain and the United States were the sources of the convalescent and acute COVID-19 samples. Sources were T cells, B-cell-depleted T cells, or PBMCs; the material itself was cDNA or gDNA.

Study processing details: Amplified reference gene primers provided the basis for estimating nucleated cell counts. Assay used: immunoSEQ multiplex PCR; TCRdb lists only in-frame clones, some missing. V and J calls and clone size are given by that table; D and trimming were obtained from the DNA. The sample consists of approximately 410,000 clones, more than 80% of them appearing once. The CDR3 extends over 17 amino acids. The sequenced material came from peripheral blood. J is TRBJ1-3 and V is TRBV12-1. TRBV12-1 is reported as a pseudogene. The TCR sequence derives from a woman aged 25 to 45 with active or convalescent COVID-19. This chain's CDR3 is CASSFPTVEYSGNTIYF. DNA of the CDR3: TGTGCCAGCAGCTTCCCGACTGTTGAGTACTCTGGAAACACCATATATTTT.